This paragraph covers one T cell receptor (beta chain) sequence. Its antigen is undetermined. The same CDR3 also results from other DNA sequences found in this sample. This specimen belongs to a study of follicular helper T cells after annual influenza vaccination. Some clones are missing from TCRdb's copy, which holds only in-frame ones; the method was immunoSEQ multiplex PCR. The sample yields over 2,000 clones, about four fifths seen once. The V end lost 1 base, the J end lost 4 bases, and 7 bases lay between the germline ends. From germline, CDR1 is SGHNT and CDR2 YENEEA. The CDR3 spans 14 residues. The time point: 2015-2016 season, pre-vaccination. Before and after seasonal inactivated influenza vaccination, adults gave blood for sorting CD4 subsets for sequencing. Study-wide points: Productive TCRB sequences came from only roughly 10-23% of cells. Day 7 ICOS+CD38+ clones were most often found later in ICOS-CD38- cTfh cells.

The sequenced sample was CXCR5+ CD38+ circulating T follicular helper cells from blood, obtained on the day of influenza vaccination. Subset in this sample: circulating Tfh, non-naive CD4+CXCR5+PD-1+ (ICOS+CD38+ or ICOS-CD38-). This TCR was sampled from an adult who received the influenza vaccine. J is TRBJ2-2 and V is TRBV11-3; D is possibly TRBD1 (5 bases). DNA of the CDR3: TGTGCCAGCAGCTTAGTAGGGGTCACCGGGGAGCTGTTTTTT. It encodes CASSLVGVTGELFF.